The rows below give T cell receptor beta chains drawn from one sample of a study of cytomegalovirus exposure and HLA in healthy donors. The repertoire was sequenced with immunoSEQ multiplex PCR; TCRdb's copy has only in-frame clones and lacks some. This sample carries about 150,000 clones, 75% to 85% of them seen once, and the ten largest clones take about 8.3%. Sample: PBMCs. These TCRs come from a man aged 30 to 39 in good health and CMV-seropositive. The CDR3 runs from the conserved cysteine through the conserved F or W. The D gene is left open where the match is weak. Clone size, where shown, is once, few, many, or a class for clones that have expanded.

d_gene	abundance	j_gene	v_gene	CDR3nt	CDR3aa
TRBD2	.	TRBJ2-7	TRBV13	TGTGCCAGCAGCCCCCGACTAGCGGGAAGCTCCTACGAGCAGTACTTC	CASSPRLAGSSYEQYF
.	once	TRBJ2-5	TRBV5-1	TGCGCCAGCACCCTCGCGTACCAAGAGACCCAGTACTTC	CASTLAYQETQYF
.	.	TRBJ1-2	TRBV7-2	TGTGCCAGCAGCTTAGGGGGCCTCTATGAGGGCTACACCTTC	CASSLGGLYEGYTF
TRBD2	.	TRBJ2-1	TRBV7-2	TGTGCCAGCAGTTCAGGACTAGCGGGAGGCAATGAGCAGTTCTTC	CASSSGLAGGNEQFF
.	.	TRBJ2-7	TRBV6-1	TGTGCCAGCAGCTTCTACGAGCAGTACTTC	CASSFYEQYF
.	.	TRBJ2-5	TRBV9	TGTGCCAGCAGCGAGGAAGCGAGCAGGGTAGAGACCCAGTACTTC	CASSEEASRVETQYF
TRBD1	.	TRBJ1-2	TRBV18	TGTGCCAGCTCACCTTACGAGGGACAGGGAGATAACTATGGCTACACCTTC	CASSPYEGQGDNYGYTF
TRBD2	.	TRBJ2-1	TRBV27	TGTGCCAGCAGTTACTCTAGCGGGGGCAACAATGAGCAGTTCTTC	CASSYSSGGNNEQFF
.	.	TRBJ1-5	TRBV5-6	TGTGCCAGCAGCAGCCGGGGGAGGCTCTCCAATCAGCCCCAGCATTTT	CASSSRGRLSNQPQHF
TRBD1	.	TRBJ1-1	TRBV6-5	TGTGCCAGCAGTTACTCTGCGGACAGGGTGGGCACTGAAGCTTTCTTT	CASSYSADRVGTEAFF
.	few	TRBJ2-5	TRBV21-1	TGTGCCAGCAGCAAAGAAAAAGGGGAACGGGACAGGGGCCGCCAAGAGACCCAGTACTTC	CASSKEKGERDRGRQETQYF
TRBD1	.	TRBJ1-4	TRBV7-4	TGTGCCAGCAGCAACCACCCCTCACCGGGACAGGGCCTCCCAACTAATGAAAAACTGTTTTTT	CASSNHPSPGQGLPTNEKLFF
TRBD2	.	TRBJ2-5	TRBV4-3	TGCGCCAGCAGCCAGGGGGGGACTAGAGGAGAGACCCAGTACTTC	CASSQGGTRGETQYF
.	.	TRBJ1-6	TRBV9	TGTGCCAGCAGCGTAGCTACGGTCCTAAATTCACCCCTCCACTTT	CASSVATVLNSPLHF
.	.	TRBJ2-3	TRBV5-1	TGCGCCAGCAGCCCCAAGGGGACAGATACGCAGTATTTT	CASSPKGTDTQYF
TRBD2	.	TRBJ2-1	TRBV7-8	TGTGCCAGCAGCCAAGGTGTAGCGGGAGGGGACGATGAGCAGTTCTTC	CASSQGVAGGDDEQFF
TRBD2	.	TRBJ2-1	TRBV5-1	TGCGCCAGCAGCTTGGCACTAGCGGGAAACAATGAGCAGTTCTTC	CASSLALAGNNEQFF
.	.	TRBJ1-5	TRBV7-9	TGTGCCAGCAGCCCCGACACTCGGCTAAATCAGCCCCAGCATTTT	CASSPDTRLNQPQHF
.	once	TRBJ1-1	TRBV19	TGTGCCAGTAGTATAGCCCTCTCAGGGGCGTCTGAAGCTTTCTTT	CASSIALSGASEAFF